This T cell receptor beta chain emerged from a study of shared clonotypes between healthy human individuals. In the study overall: The cohort comprised a couple of women and a few men. Their ages spanned 18 to 49 years.

General study points: Clonotypes that were shared across a handful of donors made up around 4.6% of naive CD4 clonotypes. Generation probability values for non-shared clonotypes were lower than those for clonotypes shared by all four donors.

Naivety among CD8 cells was defined by CD45RO negativity and positive CCR7 selection, thereby excluding terminally differentiated effector memory CD45RA+ cells. V lost 5 bases, J lost 2 bases, and 8 bases stayed unmatched. CDR3 length: 15 amino acids. Per germline, CDR1 SGHAT and CDR2 FQNNGV. As concerns this clone: Antigen unknown.

Using about 220 ng DNA, 25,000 to 35,000 T cell genomes, the sorted-subset replicate PCRs were run. Produced via immunoSEQ multiplex PCR; TCRdb's table is partial and in-frame only. The sample lists hundreds of thousands of clones; about 95% were seen once. The rearrangement links TRBV11-2 to TRBJ1-1, with TRBD1 matching over 7 bases. The TCR originated in a woman younger than 45 in good health. Sequences were obtained from naive CD8+ T cells sorted from blood. The CDR3 DNA reads as TGTGCCAGCAGCCCACCCGGGACAGTAAACACTGAAGCTTTCTTT. It encodes CASSPPGTVNTEAFF. Variable domain in full (rest from reference TRBV11-2 and TRBJ1-1): EAGVAQSPRYKIIEKRQSVAFWCNPISGHATLYWYQQILGQGPKLLIQFQNNGVVDDSQLPKDRFSAERLKGVDSTLKIQPAKLEDSAVYLCASSPPGTVNTEAFFGQGTRLTVV.